The clone carrying this TCR beta chain occurred a few times. This record belongs to a study of beta chain features in type 1 diabetes. CDR3 length: 14 amino acids. Per the germline V gene, CDR1 is SGHRS and CDR2 is YFSETQ. V was pared by 4 bases and J by 5 bases, with 12 bases between. Investigators reverse transcribed all isolated RNA, so they sequenced expressed TCRB transcripts. Generated by immunoSEQ multiplex PCR, the TCRdb table keeps only in-frame clones and is missing some. The data show 360,000 or so clones, with 15% to 20% seen just once and 0.044% held by the top ten. The chain joins TRBV5-1 to TRBJ2-2; D perhaps matches TRBD2 (6 bases). The source of this sequence is a woman under 30 in good health. The material sequenced was naive CD4+ T cells from blood. The CDR3 sequence is CASSLRAGTGELFF. In nucleotides, the CDR3 is TGCGCCAGCAGCCTCCGCGCGGGAACCGGGGAGCTGTTTTTT.